The count of the clone carrying this T cell receptor (beta chain) is one. These data originate in a study of blood T cell repertoires in COVID-19. Overall study context: Italy, Spain and the United States were the sources of the convalescent and acute COVID-19 samples.

The trim removed 6 bases at V and 1 base at J, leaving 0 bases unmatched. The CDR3 contains 13 residues. In germline, CDR1 is SNHLY, CDR2 FYNNEI. TCRdb keeps only in-frame clones here, not all; method: immunoSEQ multiplex PCR. This sample has about 300,000 clones; more than 75% occur once, and the top ten carry around 4%. Recovered status in Cohort 3 required two negative PCRs, clearance, or symptom resolution. The TCR comes from a young man who had recovered from COVID-19. Specimen: PBMCs or T cells enriched from blood (not recorded which). This chain uses TRBV2 with TRBJ1-2; 9 bases line up with TRBD1. DNA of the CDR3: TGTGCCAGCAGGGACAGGGGTAACTATGGCTACACCTTC. The encoded protein is CASRDRGNYGYTF.